This T cell receptor beta chain was identified during a study of blood T cell repertoires in COVID-19. Study overall: Collection of acute and convalescent COVID-19 samples took place in the United States, Italy and Spain.

Authors' data handling: Reference gene primers were amplified, and this amplification served to estimate nucleated cell counts. TCRdb's table, derived via immunoSEQ multiplex PCR, lists solely in-frame clones and lacks some. The V and J calls and clone size are taken from that table; D and trimming were inferred from the DNA. The top ten hold 4% to 5% of the sample, which has 350,000 or so clones, 70% to 90% seen once. V was pared by 1 base and J by 4 bases, with 7 bases of the junction left unmatched. Germline CDR1 and CDR2: SGHAT and FQNNGV. The CDR3 contains 16 residues. Across 20 to 25 US areas, participants ranged in age from about 18 to 90 years. Self-reported history from a screening survey and questionnaire set each donor's cohort.

The source is a woman aged 40 to 49 with acute COVID-19. The sample was PBMCs or T cells enriched from blood (not recorded which). The chain carries TRBV11-2 and TRBJ2-5; 9 positions agree with TRBD1. CDR3 residues: CASSLGGQGPRETQYF. The CDR3 bases are TGTGCCAGCAGCTTAGGTGGACAGGGGCCCAGAGAGACCCAGTACTTC.